In this sample, the clone carrying this TCR beta chain turned up many times. Its antigen is not known. Graves' hyperthyroidism qualified as stable when ophthalmopathy did not progress within 18 months. Germline trimming cut 6 bases from V and 0 bases from J; bases unmatched to any gene: 3. Germline CDR1 DFQATT, CDR2 SNEGSKA (reference sequence). This CDR3 has 13 residues. Researchers amplified the TCR beta CDR3 regions from RNA transcripts. The TCR CDR3 was amplified in a first-round RT-PCR using the HTBI primer set. TCRdb itself ran the multiplex PCR reads through MiXCR, one entry per CDR3 protein. The sample holds roughly 49,000 distinct CDR3 sequences, 45% to 65% seen once. The data belong to a study of T cells in Graves' hyperthyroidism and ophthalmopathy. Study results and caveats: Blood shared most expanded thyroid clonotypes above 0.001.

The material sequenced was peripheral blood or thyroid tissue (not recorded which). The genes are TRBV20-1 and TRBJ2-7, with TRBD2 identical over 9 bases. The TCR originated in a man aged 18 to 29 with Graves' hyperthyroidism. The CDR3 DNA reads as TGCAGTGCCACTAGCGGGCCCTCCTACGAGCAGTACTTC. Translated: CSATSGPSYEQYF.